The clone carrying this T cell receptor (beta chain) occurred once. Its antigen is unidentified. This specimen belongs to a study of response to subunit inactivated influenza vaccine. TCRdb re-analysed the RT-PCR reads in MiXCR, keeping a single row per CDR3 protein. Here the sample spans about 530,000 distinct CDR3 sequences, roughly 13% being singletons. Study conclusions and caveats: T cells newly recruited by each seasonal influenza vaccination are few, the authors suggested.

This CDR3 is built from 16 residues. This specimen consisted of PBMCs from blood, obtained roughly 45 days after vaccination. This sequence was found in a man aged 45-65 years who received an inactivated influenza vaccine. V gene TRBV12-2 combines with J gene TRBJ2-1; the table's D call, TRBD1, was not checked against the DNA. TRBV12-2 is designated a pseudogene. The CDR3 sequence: CASRLSGTFLYNEQFF. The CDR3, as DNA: TGTGCAAGTCGCTTAAGTGGGACATTTCTCTACAATGAGCAGTTCTTC.